The 16 T cell receptor beta chains reported below all come from one sample, sequenced in a study of identical twins. TCRdb re-derived calls from the 5' RACE reads in MiXCR, one entry per CDR3 protein. The table records 1.5 million to 2 million distinct CDR3 sequences, more than 30% of them present only once. Specimen: cord blood. These TCRs come from a newborn girl in good health.

This clonotype appeared a few times. The V and J genes are TRBV29-1 and TRBJ2-3; D is unclear. The CDR3 has 14 residues. The V gene lost 6 bases and the J gene lost 2 bases, with 15 bases spanning the gap. Germline V lookup: CDR1 SQVTM, CDR2 ANQGSEA. The CDR3 DNA reads TGCAGCGTCGGAAGGGCGAGTTCCACAGATACGCAGTATTTT. As protein: CSVGRASSTDTQYF.

The gene calls are TRBV4-1 and TRBJ2-7; D is undetermined. There are 15 residues in the CDR3. Trimming cost V 0 bases and J 0 bases, with 9 bases left between them. Per the germline V gene, CDR1 is MGHRA and CDR2 is YSYEKL. CDR3 in DNA: TGCGCCAGCAGCCAAGACGCATACAGCTCCTACGAGCAGTACTTC. Residues: CASSQDAYSSYEQYF.

This clonotype has more than one count but fewer than ten. The V gene is TRBV4-1, the J gene TRBJ1-2; 10 bases are a match to TRBD1. Trimming removed 3 bases from V and 4 bases from J; junction bases left unmatched: 17. The CDR3 runs to 19 residues. Germline V gene lookup returns CDR1 MGHRA and CDR2 YSYEKL. CDR3 DNA: TGCGCCAGCAGCCATCGGGGGTGGACAGGGGGTGTTCTCGGCTATGGCTACACCTTC. It is translated as CASSHRGWTGGVLGYGYTF.

This clonotype was detected only a few times. The chain has TRBV20-1 and TRBJ2-1; 8 bases match TRBD2. This CDR3 has 14 amino acids. The germline CDR1 and CDR2 sequences are DFQATT and SNEGSKA (reference sequence). V lost 4 bases, J lost 8 bases, and 10 bases stayed unmatched. The CDR3: CSATRGGGFDEQFF. For the CDR3, the DNA is TGCAGTGCTACCCGGGGGGGCGGGTTCGATGAGCAGTTCTTC.

V is TRBV3-1 and J is TRBJ2-3; TRBD1 matches at 9 bases. CDR3 length equals 14 residues. Germline V gene sequence: CDR1 LGHDT, CDR2 YNNKEL (reference sequence). Trimming took 4 bases from V and 8 from J; bases not matched to a gene: 7. As DNA, the CDR3 is TGTGCCAGCAGCCCGGGGACAGGGACGAGTACGCAGTATTTT. This sequence encodes CASSPGTGTSTQYF.

Ten or more counts support this clonotype. The chain combines TRBV20-1 with TRBJ2-7; 8 bases fit TRBD1. This CDR3 has 13 amino acids. Germline CDR1 DFQATT, CDR2 SNEGSKA (reference sequence). With 1 base clipped from V and 3 bases from J, the junction kept 2 bases outside the gene matches. Written as DNA, the CDR3 is TGCAGTGCTAGAGTCACAGGGGGCTACGAGCAGTACTTC. This sequence encodes CSARVTGGYEQYF.

The rearrangement uses TRBV4-1 and TRBJ1-5; possibly TRBD1 for D (6 bases). The V gene lost 2 bases and the J gene lost 3 bases, with 11 bases spanning the gap. The CDR3 spans 15 residues. Germline V gene sequence: CDR1 MGHRA, CDR2 YSYEKL. The CDR3 loop reads CASSQWGANNQPQHF. The DNA of the CDR3 is TGCGCCAGCAGCCAATGGGGGGCAAACAATCAGCCCCAGCATTTT.

The chain uses TRBV25-1 and TRBJ2-7, with 9 positions matching TRBD1. Germline V CDR1 and CDR2: MGHDK, SYGVNS. V was pared by 1 base and J by 6 bases, with 13 bases of the junction left unmatched. This CDR3 has 17 amino acids. The CDR3 sequence is CASSESPDRGVGSEQYF. CDR3 sequence (DNA): TGTGCCAGCAGTGAATCCCCAGACAGGGGGGTCGGTAGCGAGCAGTACTTC.

This clonotype appeared a few times. This chain joins TRBV2 and TRBJ2-7; 9 bases line up with TRBD1. The germline gives CDR1 SNHLY, CDR2 FYNNEI. V dropped 8 bases and J dropped 2; count of bases not matched to a gene: 10. CDR3 length equals 15 residues. CDR3 in DNA: TGTGCCAGCCTACCTTTGGGGACAGGGACCTACGAGCAGTACTTC. The encoded protein is CASLPLGTGTYEQYF.

The gene calls are TRBV20-1 and TRBJ2-3; 9 bases agree with TRBD2. From germline, CDR1 is DFQATT and CDR2 SNEGSKA (reference sequence). The CDR3 extends over 14 amino acids. Unmatched junction bases numbered 9, after V lost 7 bases and J lost 4 bases. The CDR3 DNA sequence: TGCAGTGGCCAGGCGGGGGGGCCCGCAGATACGCAGTATTTT. This gives the protein CSGQAGGPADTQYF.

Worth noting for this clonotype: This may come from a read error, since a much larger clone is one base off. The rearrangement uses TRBV12-3 or TRBV12-4 and TRBJ2-5; either TRBD1 or TRBD2 may supply D (5 bases each). This CDR3 is built from 14 residues. Trimming cost V 3 bases and J 0 bases, with 8 bases left between them. Here the CDR3 reads CASSFWGNQETQYF. The CDR3 DNA follows: TGTGCCAGCAGTTTTTGGGGGAACCAAGAGACCCAGTACTTC.

This clonotype was found a few times. This chain joins TRBV7-9 and TRBJ1-2; D call uncertain. CDR3 length: 13 amino acids. The V and J ends lost 3 bases and 10 bases respectively, with 15 bases between them. The germline gives CDR1 SEHNR, CDR2 FQNEAQ (reference sequence). The CDR3 here is CASSFSASWDYTF. Written as DNA, the CDR3 is TGTGCCAGCAGCTTTTCCGCGAGCTGGGACTACACCTTC.

This clonotype was observed a handful of times. This chain joins TRBV7-9 and TRBJ2-4; 7 bases map to TRBD1. Trimming at V came to 1 base and at J to 0 bases, leaving 15 bases not matched to a gene. CDR1 SEHNR and CDR2 FQNEAQ come from the germline V gene (reference sequence). This CDR3 comprises 20 residues. The CDR3 is CASSLETGIRTGLAKNIQYF. CDR3 nucleotide sequence: TGTGCCAGCAGCTTAGAGACGGGGATTCGGACAGGATTAGCCAAAAACATTCAGTACTTC.

This rearrangement joins TRBV11-1 to TRBJ2-1; 10 nucleotides match TRBD2. V dropped 7 bases and J dropped 7; count of bases not matched to a gene: 7. The germline V gene has CDR1 SGHAT and CDR2 FQDESV (reference sequence). This CDR3 contains 14 residues. The CDR3 is CASKPSGGGNEQFF. The CDR3 nucleotides are TGTGCCAGCAAGCCCAGCGGGGGGGGAAATGAGCAGTTCTTC.

With regard to this clonotype: This may be a read error, as it is one base from a much larger clone. The chain joins TRBV5-1 to TRBJ2-1; D is unclear. The end of the DNA fits TRBJ2-7 better, so the J call may be wrong. Germline V gives CDR1 SGHRS, CDR2 YFSETQ. There are 16 residues in the CDR3. CDR3 bases: TGCGCCAGCAGCTTGTCAGGCCTTAGCTCCTACAATGAGCAGTACTTC. As protein: CASSLSGLSSYNEQYF.

This clonotype was detected many times. Here the CDR3 reads CASKGGTSGNNEQFF. The CDR3, as DNA: TGCGCCAGCAAAGGGGGGACTAGCGGAAACAATGAGCAGTTCTTC. The V gene is TRBV5-1, the J gene TRBJ2-1; 11 nucleotides match TRBD2. Germline V lookup: CDR1 SGHRS, CDR2 YFSETQ. This CDR3 is 15 amino acids long. Losses at the gene ends were 6 bases for V and 5 bases for J; bases not matched to a gene: 7.